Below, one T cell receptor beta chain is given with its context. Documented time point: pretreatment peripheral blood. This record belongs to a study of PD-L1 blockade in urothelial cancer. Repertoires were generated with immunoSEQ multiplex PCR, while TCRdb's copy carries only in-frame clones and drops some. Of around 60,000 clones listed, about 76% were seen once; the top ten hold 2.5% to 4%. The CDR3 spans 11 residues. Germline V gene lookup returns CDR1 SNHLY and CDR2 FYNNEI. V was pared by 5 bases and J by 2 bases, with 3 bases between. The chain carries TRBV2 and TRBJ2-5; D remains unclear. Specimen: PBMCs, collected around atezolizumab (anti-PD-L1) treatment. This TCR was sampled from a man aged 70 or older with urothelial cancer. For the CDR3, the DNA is TGTGCCAGCAGTTTACAAGAGACCCAGTACTTC. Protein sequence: CASSLQETQYF.